The 26 T cell receptor beta chains reported below all come from one sample, sequenced in a study of cytomegalovirus exposure and HLA in healthy donors. The PCR made use of 60 Vbeta and 13 Jbeta primers. TCRdb keeps only in-frame clones here, not all; method: immunoSEQ multiplex PCR. The listing records some 70,000 clones. Sequencing was done on a sample of PBMCs. The receptors were gathered from a boy aged 5 to 17 in good health and CMV-seronegative.

The rearrangement joins TRBV7-2 to TRBJ1-4; tentative D call: TRBD1 (6 bases). This CDR3 spans 15 amino acids. The germline V gene has CDR1 SGHTA and CDR2 FQGNSA. V was trimmed by 5 bases and J by 8 bases, leaving 18 bases between them. The CDR3 DNA reads TGTGCCAGCAGCCTTAAGGGCGGGGGCCGGGAAAAACTGTTTTTT. It is translated as CASSLKGGGREKLFF.

This chain connects TRBV11-3 to TRBJ2-7, with 9 nucleotides matching TRBD1. V was clipped by 2 bases and J by 3 bases; unmatched bases: 2. Per the germline V gene, CDR1 is SGHNT and CDR2 is YENEEA. The CDR3 sequence is 14 residues long. The CDR3 DNA is TGTGCCAGCAGCTTATCGACAGGGGGCTACGAGCAGTACTTC. Encoded protein: CASSLSTGGYEQYF.

The chain uses TRBV11-2 and TRBJ1-2; D perhaps matches TRBD1 (6 bases). V was pared by 5 bases and J by 4 bases, with 14 bases between. This CDR3 has 14 amino acids. Germline loops: CDR1 SGHAT, CDR2 FQNNGV. CDR3 sequence reads: CASSPHRASYGYTF. In DNA form, the CDR3 reads TGTGCCAGCAGCCCCCACAGGGCTAGCTATGGCTACACCTTC.

The chain employs TRBV29-1 and TRBJ2-7, with TRBD1 matching over 7 bases. The CDR3 has 13 residues. Germline CDR1 reads SQVTM; CDR2 reads ANQGSEA. V lost 4 bases, J lost 2 bases, and 5 bases stayed unmatched. CDR3 protein: CSVGPGQTYEQYF. For the CDR3, the DNA is TGCAGCGTTGGACCGGGACAGACCTACGAGCAGTACTTC.

The V and J genes are TRBV30 and TRBJ2-3; TRBD2 might be the D (6 bases). The CDR3 runs 15 residues. Trimming removed 8 bases from V and 5 bases from J, with 23 bases in between. CDR1 GTSNPN and CDR2 SVGIG come from the germline V gene (reference sequence). CDR3 amino acids: CAGASGGDGGDTQYF. CDR3 bases: TGTGCCGGCGCCTCTGGAGGGGACGGCGGAGATACGCAGTATTTT. The whole variable domain, remainder taken from reference TRBV30 and TRBJ2-3, is SQTIHQWPATLVQPVGSPLSLECTVEGTSNPNLYWYRQAAGRGLQLLFYSVGIGQISSEVPQNLSASRPQDRQFILSSKKLLLSDSGFYLCAGASGGDGGDTQYFGPGTRLTVL.

The chain is built from TRBV15 and TRBJ2-7; TRBD1 agrees at 8 bases. The junction had 11 bases not matched to a gene; V was cut back by 5 bases and J by 2 bases. Germline lookup yields CDR1 LNHNV and CDR2 YYDKDF (reference sequence). This CDR3 has 16 amino acids. The CDR3 spells CATSRAGGPSPYEQYF. CDR3 nucleotides: TGTGCCACCAGCCGAGCAGGGGGCCCTAGCCCCTACGAGCAGTACTTC.

The rearrangement joins TRBV2 to TRBJ1-2, with D possibly being TRBD1 (6 bases). Germline assignment: CDR1 SNHLY and CDR2 FYNNEI. The CDR3 has 16 amino acids. Between the trimmed V and J ends, which lost 8 bases and 6 bases, there was a span of 25 bases. CDR3 loop: CASLPKSGGRGDGYTF. CDR3 coding DNA: TGTGCCAGCTTACCTAAATCCGGGGGGCGCGGTGATGGCTACACCTTC.

The V and J genes are TRBV11-2 and TRBJ2-5; 10 bases are shared with TRBD1. Trimming took 5 bases from V and 2 from J; bases not matched to a gene: 11. CDR3 size: 17 residues. CDR1 and CDR2 (germline): SGHAT, FQNNGV. The CDR3 region has the DNA TGTGCCAGCAGCCCGTTCCTTGACAGGGGGCGGCAAGAGACCCAGTACTTC. Translation: CASSPFLDRGRQETQYF.

DNA of the CDR3: TGTGCCAGTAGTACCGGTCCCTACGAGCAGTACTTC. Protein: CASSTGPYEQYF. V gene TRBV19 combines with J gene TRBJ2-7, with unresolved D. This CDR3 is 12 amino acids long. Germline V lookup: CDR1 LNHDA, CDR2 SQIVND (reference sequence). V shed 4 bases and J shed 2 bases, with 6 bases lying between them.

The rearrangement joins TRBV18 to TRBJ1-1; D is possibly TRBD1 (6 bases). V was pared by 5 bases and J by 3 bases, with 13 bases between. This CDR3 contains 14 residues. Germline lookup yields CDR1 KGHSH and CDR2 LQKENI. CDR3: CASSSTGLDTEAFF. CDR3 in DNA: TGTGCCAGCTCATCAACAGGGCTGGACACTGAAGCTTTCTTT.

The chain has TRBV2 and TRBJ2-2; D uncertain. CDR1 and CDR2 from the germline V gene are SNHLY and FYNNEI. V gave up 3 bases and J gave up 5 bases, with 10 bases separating them. This CDR3 has 14 residues. For the CDR3, the DNA is TGTGCCAGCAGTGAGACCTGGAGAACCGGGGAGCTGTTTTTT. It encodes CASSETWRTGELFF. Filled out from reference TRBV2 and TRBJ2-2, the complete variable domain reads EPEVTQTPSHQVTQMGQEVILRCVPISNHLYFYWYRQILGQKVEFLVSFYNNEISEKSEIFDDQFSVERPDGSNFTLKIRSTKLEDSAMYFCASSETWRTGELFFGEGSRLTVL.

Regarding this clone: At the DNA level, this CDR3 is encoded by other sequences in the same sample as well. V gene TRBV18 combines with J gene TRBJ1-1; maybe TRBD1 (5 bases). Germline assignment: CDR1 KGHSH and CDR2 LQKENI. This CDR3 has 13 residues. V was clipped by 3 bases and J by 1 base, with 6 bases between them. The chain's CDR3 is CASSPQGNTEAFF. CDR3 nucleotide sequence: TGTGCCAGCTCACCTCAGGGGAACACTGAAGCTTTCTTT.

Comments on this clone: A read error may account for a junction end that differs from germline. The chain has TRBV6-1 and TRBJ2-1; D may be TRBD2 (5 bases). This CDR3 has 13 residues. Per germline, CDR1 MNHNS and CDR2 SASEGT. CDR3 DNA: TGTGCCAGCGAGAGGGTCTCCGACAATGAGCAGTTCTTC. This sequence encodes CASERVSDNEQFF.

The genes are TRBV4-1 and TRBJ2-3; no clear D gene. Germline CDR1 is MGHRA and CDR2 is YSYEKL. V lost 0 bases and J 1 base, leaving 17 bases between the germline ends. The CDR3 covers 18 residues. The CDR3 loop reads CASSQDSFGYSGTDTQYF. CDR3 nucleotide sequence: TGCGCCAGCAGCCAAGATTCATTCGGGTATTCTGGCACAGATACGCAGTATTTT.

J is TRBJ1-1 and V is TRBV9, with TRBD1 matching 7 bases. CDR3 size: 14 residues. The J segment lost 1 base and the V segment lost 3 bases, leaving 3 bases of the junction unmatched. CDR1 is SGDLS, CDR2 YYNGEE, per germline. The CDR3, as DNA: TGTGCCAGCAGCGAGGGACAGTCGAACACTGAAGCTTTCTTT. Its protein is CASSEGQSNTEAFF.

This chain joins TRBV18 and TRBJ2-4; 14 positions agree with TRBD2. V was pared by 3 bases and J by 6 bases, with 10 bases of the junction left unmatched. The CDR3 is made up of 18 amino acids. Germline V gives CDR1 KGHSH, CDR2 LQKENI. CDR3 DNA sequence: TGTGCCAGCTCACCCCGATCGAAGACTAGCGGGGGGGGAAACATTCAGTACTTC. This gives the protein CASSPRSKTSGGGNIQYF.

J is TRBJ2-1 and V is TRBV19; 8 bases fit TRBD2. Germline CDR1 LNHDA, CDR2 SQIVND (reference sequence). This CDR3 has 16 amino acids. Trimming cost V 5 bases and J 2 bases; bases outside gene matches: 8. This CDR3 reads CASSAVGGAAYNEQFF. CDR3 in DNA: TGTGCCAGTAGTGCAGTCGGGGGGGCGGCCTACAATGAGCAGTTCTTC.

V usage is TRBV7-9 and J usage is TRBJ2-3, with a possible D match to TRBD2 (5 bases). Germline V gene lookup returns CDR1 SEHNR and CDR2 FQNEAQ (reference sequence). This CDR3 region has 15 residues. V gave up 2 bases and J gave up 2 bases, with 11 bases separating them. The chain's CDR3 is CASSLTGSYTDTQYF. CDR3 DNA sequence: TGTGCCAGCAGCTTAACGGGGTCCTACACAGATACGCAGTATTTT.

The V call is TRBV4-1, the J call TRBJ2-1; 8 bases align to TRBD2. Germline CDR1 reads MGHRA; CDR2 reads YSYEKL. This CDR3 is 13 amino acids long. The ends lost 6 bases at V and 10 bases at J; junction bases unmatched: 8. As DNA, the CDR3 is TGCGCCAGCAGTCCTCTAGCGGGCCACGAGCAGTTCTTC. Protein product: CASSPLAGHEQFF.

This chain uses TRBV4-1 with TRBJ2-1; D remains unclear. The V end was cut by 7 bases, the J end by 5 bases, with 12 bases between. The CDR3 loop spans 13 amino acids. Germline CDR1 is MGHRA and CDR2 is YSYEKL. The DNA of the CDR3 is TGCGCCAGCATGTCGTTGTTCCACAATGAGCAGTTCTTC. It specifies CASMSLFHNEQFF.

V gene TRBV11-2 combines with J gene TRBJ2-7; D is perhaps TRBD1 (6 bases). Trimming took off 2 bases at V and 3 bases at J, with 14 bases between the two ends. CDR3 size: 15 residues. The germline CDR1 and CDR2 sequences are SGHAT and FQNNGV. The DNA for the CDR3 is TGTGCCAGCAGCTTAATGACAGGCAGGGTCTACGAGCAGTACTTC. Residues: CASSLMTGRVYEQYF.

The chain joins TRBV15 to TRBJ1-2, with 12 positions matching TRBD1. This CDR3 is built from 16 residues. Looked up from germline, CDR1 is LNHNV and CDR2 is YYDKDF (reference sequence). J lost 8 bases, V lost 0 bases, and 7 bases had no gene match. The CDR3 spells CATSRDRDRGLRGYTF. The CDR3 DNA reads TGTGCCACCAGCAGAGATAGGGACAGGGGGCTTCGCGGCTACACCTTC. Combining the CDR3 with reference TRBV15 and TRBJ1-2 gives the whole variable domain DAMVIQNPRYQVTQFGKPVTLSCSQTLNHNVMYWYQQKSSQAPKLLFHYYDKDFNNEADTPDNFQSRRPNTSFCFLDIRSPGLGDTAMYLCATSRDRDRGLRGYTFGSGTRLTVV.

The chain couples TRBV30 to TRBJ1-1; maybe TRBD1 (5 bases). The germline CDR1 and CDR2 sequences are GTSNPN and SVGIG (reference sequence). Trimming stripped 0 bases from V and 6 bases from J, with 5 bases between. CDR3 length: 11 amino acids. This chain's CDR3 is CAWSVGAEAFF. DNA of the CDR3: TGTGCCTGGAGTGTAGGGGCTGAAGCTTTCTTT.

This rearrangement joins TRBV4-3 to TRBJ1-1; TRBD1 might be the D (5 bases). V lost 1 base and J 1 base, leaving 10 bases between the germline ends. Germline CDR1 and CDR2: LGHNA and YSLEER. The CDR3 runs to 15 residues. The CDR3 reads CASSQGSTANTEAFF. The CDR3 DNA follows: TGCGCCAGCAGCCAAGGGTCGACAGCGAACACTGAAGCTTTCTTT.

The chain combines TRBV30 with TRBJ1-1; D is perhaps TRBD1 (6 bases). V lost 2 bases and J lost 4, with 11 bases in between. The V gene's germline CDR1 is GTSNPN and CDR2 SVGIG (reference sequence). The CDR3 spans 13 residues. The DNA for the CDR3 is TGTGCCTGGAGTAGGGGAGGGGGCACTGAAGCTTTCTTT. Translating gives CAWSRGGGTEAFF.

For this clone: One junction end disagrees with the germline gene, perhaps due to a read error. The rearrangement links TRBV2 to TRBJ1-2; 7 bases agree with TRBD1. Germline loops: CDR1 SNHLY, CDR2 FYNNEI. The CDR3 sequence is 14 residues long. The chain's CDR3 is CASTSRLGGDGHTF. DNA of the CDR3: TGTGCCAGCACCTCCAGGTTAGGGGGCGATGGCCACACCTTC.